A single sample gave rise to the 15 T cell receptor beta chains below, sequenced in a study of CD8+ T cells in alopecia areata. Following extraction, RNA underwent reverse transcription to cDNA, which served as the sequencing template. Repertoires were generated with immunoSEQ multiplex PCR, while TCRdb's copy carries only in-frame clones and drops some. The profile covers about 200,000 clones, with roughly 60% appearing a single time and about 5% taken by the ten largest. Treatment indicated: oral pan-JAK inhibitor, 5-10 mg twice daily. The input for sequencing was CD4+ T cells sorted from blood, taken at week 24, from a patient treated with tofacitinib. The receptors shown here come from a human donor with alopecia areata.

The rearrangement joins TRBV7-9 to TRBJ2-5, with D unresolved. The CDR3 spans 13 residues. Between the trimmed V and J ends, which lost 6 bases and 3 bases, there was a span of 11 bases. From germline, CDR1 is SEHNR and CDR2 FQNEAQ (reference sequence). For the CDR3, the DNA is TGTGCCAGCAGACTATGGGCAGAAGAGACCCAGTACTTC. Its translation is CASRLWAEETQYF.

The chain uses TRBV14 and TRBJ2-3; D is ambiguous. Germline loops: CDR1 SGHDN, CDR2 FVKESK. The CDR3 has 13 amino acids. Trimming left V 3 bases short and J 5 bases short, with 9 bases between. CDR3 sequence (DNA): TGTGCCAGCAGCCAGGGAATTGGAGATACGCAGTATTTT. This encodes CASSQGIGDTQYF.

This sequence joins TRBV4-3 and TRBJ2-3, with a tentative D call TRBD1 (6 bases). The CDR3 runs 16 residues. The V end lost 0 bases, the J end lost 6 bases, and 16 bases lay between the germline ends. The germline V gene has CDR1 LGHNA and CDR2 YSLEER. CDR3 bases: TGCGCCAGCAGCCAAGAGTTCCAGGCAGGGGCCGATACGCAGTATTTT. This encodes CASSQEFQAGADTQYF.

This clone was detected only a few times. The chain couples TRBV7-6 to TRBJ1-6; 7 nucleotides agree with TRBD1. Trimming removed 5 bases from V and 5 bases from J; junction bases left unmatched: 6. There are 15 residues in the CDR3. The germline V gene encodes CDR1 SGHVS and CDR2 FNYEAQ. The CDR3 bases are TGTGCCAGCAGCCGGCAGGGGGGGGATAATTCACCCCTCCACTTT. Amino acids: CASSRQGGDNSPLHF.

V usage is TRBV6-6 and J usage is TRBJ2-7, with TRBD1 matching over 9 bases. Trimming took 2 bases from V and 0 from J; bases not matched to a gene: 2. Per the germline V gene, CDR1 is MNHNY and CDR2 is SVGAGI (reference sequence). CDR3 length: 15 residues. CDR3 nucleotides: TGTGCCAGCAGTTACGGGACAGGGAGCTCCTACGAGCAGTACTTC. It translates to CASSYGTGSSYEQYF.

The chain carries TRBV10-3 and TRBJ2-7; TRBD1 agrees at 9 bases. J lost 2 bases, V lost 3 bases, and 5 bases had no gene match. Germline CDR1 reads ENHRY; CDR2 reads SYGVKD. The CDR3 is 15 amino acids. The CDR3 here is CAISDRGQGTYEQYF. Written as DNA, the CDR3 is TGTGCCATCAGTGACCGGGGACAGGGTACCTACGAGCAGTACTTC.

This chain connects TRBV29-1 to TRBJ2-1; 13 bases line up with TRBD2. Germline V lookup: CDR1 SQVTM, CDR2 ANQGSEA. The CDR3 contains 15 residues. J lost 6 bases, V lost 5 bases, and 7 bases had no gene match. DNA for the CDR3: TGCAGCGTTCCTACTAGCGGGGGGGCTTTCAATGAGCAGTTCTTC. It translates to CSVPTSGGAFNEQFF.

This clone was observed a few times. At one of its ends the junction is not consistent with the germline gene, which may arise from a read error. CDR3 loop: CASSPSGLASNF. The CDR3 region has the DNA TGTGCCAGCAGCCCCTCGGGGCTAGCCTCGAACTTC. The chain links TRBV7-9 to TRBJ2-5; D tentatively fits TRBD1 or TRBD2 (5 bases each). CDR1 SEHNR and CDR2 FQNEAQ come from the germline V gene (reference sequence). The CDR3 is made up of 12 amino acids.

In its sample, this clone was seen a few times. The chain recombines TRBV5-6 with TRBJ2-7, with TRBD2 as a possible D gene (5 bases). CDR1 and CDR2 from the germline V gene are SGHDT and YYEEEE. CDR3 length: 14 amino acids. V lost 0 bases, J lost 2 bases, and 9 bases lay in between. The CDR3, as DNA: TGTGCCAGCAGCTTGGATAGCGTCACCTACGAGCAGTACTTC. It codes for CASSLDSVTYEQYF.

This rearrangement joins TRBV18 to TRBJ2-7; D ambiguous. Germline assignment: CDR1 KGHSH and CDR2 LQKENI. This CDR3 spans 14 amino acids. V was trimmed by 2 bases and J by 1 base, leaving 9 bases between them. CDR3 sequence: CASSPGPPSYEQYF. CDR3 nucleotide sequence: TGTGCCAGCTCACCAGGCCCCCCTTCCTACGAGCAGTACTTC.

The chain is built from TRBV2 and TRBJ1-2; 8 bases map to TRBD1. The J segment lost 8 bases and the V segment lost 8 bases, leaving 10 bases of the junction unmatched. The CDR3 is made up of 13 amino acids. Germline CDR1 SNHLY, CDR2 FYNNEI. The CDR3 region has the DNA TGTGCCAGCGGCAGGGGGCTTAGAAGGGGCTACACCTTC. Protein: CASGRGLRRGYTF.

The gene calls are TRBV2 and TRBJ1-2, with TRBD1 as a possible D gene (5 bases). The CDR3 covers 17 residues. Germline V CDR1 and CDR2: SNHLY, FYNNEI. Trimming stripped 4 bases from V and 8 bases from J, with 26 bases between. CDR3 in DNA: TGTGCCAGCAGTGGACCGATGAACTCAGGGTCCCGGAGGGGCTACACCTTC. Protein sequence: CASSGPMNSGSRRGYTF.

The chain's CDR3 is CASSSGGVGAYEQYF. As DNA, the CDR3 is TGTGCCAGCTCCTCCGGGGGGGTCGGAGCCTACGAGCAGTACTTC. The rearrangement joins TRBV28 to TRBJ2-7, with 8 bases that match TRBD2. V was clipped by 8 bases and J by 2 bases; unmatched bases: 11. The CDR3 has 15 amino acids. The germline V gene has CDR1 MDHEN and CDR2 SYDVKM.

The V and J genes are TRBV9 and TRBJ2-2, with D tentatively TRBD1 (6 bases). Trimming cost V 0 bases and J 6 bases, with 15 bases left between them. Germline CDR1 reads SGDLS; CDR2 reads YYNGEE. The CDR3 runs to 16 residues. The CDR3 nucleotides read TGTGCCAGCAGCGTAGAGGGACATCCGAGGGCCGGGGAGCTGTTTTTT. Its protein is CASSVEGHPRAGELFF.

The chain combines TRBV6-6 with TRBJ1-5; 11 nucleotides match TRBD1. Germline CDR1 and CDR2: MNHNY and SVGAGI (reference sequence). This CDR3 is 16 amino acids long. Unmatched junction bases numbered 2, after V lost 4 bases and J lost 0 bases. The CDR3 bases are TGTGCCAGCAGTTCCGGGACAGGGGGTAGCAATCAGCCCCAGCATTTT. It specifies CASSSGTGGSNQPQHF.